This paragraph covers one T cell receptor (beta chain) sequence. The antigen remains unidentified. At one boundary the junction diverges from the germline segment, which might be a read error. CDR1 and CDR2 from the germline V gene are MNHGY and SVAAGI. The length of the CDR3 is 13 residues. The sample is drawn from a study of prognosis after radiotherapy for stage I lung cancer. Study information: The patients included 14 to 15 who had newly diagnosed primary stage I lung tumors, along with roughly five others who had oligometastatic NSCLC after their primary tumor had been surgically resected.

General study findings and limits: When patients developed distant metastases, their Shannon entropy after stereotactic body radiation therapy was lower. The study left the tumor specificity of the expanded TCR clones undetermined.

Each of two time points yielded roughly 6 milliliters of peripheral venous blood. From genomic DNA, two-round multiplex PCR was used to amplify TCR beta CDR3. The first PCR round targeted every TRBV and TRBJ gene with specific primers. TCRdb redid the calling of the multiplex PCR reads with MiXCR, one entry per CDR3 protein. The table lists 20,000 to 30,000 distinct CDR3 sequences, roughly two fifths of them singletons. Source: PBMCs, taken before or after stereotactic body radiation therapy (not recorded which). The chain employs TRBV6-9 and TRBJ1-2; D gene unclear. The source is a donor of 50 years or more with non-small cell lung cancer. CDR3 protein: CVSSLERIYGYTF. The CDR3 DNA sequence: TGTGTCAGCAGTTTGGAACGGATCTATGGCTACACCTTC.